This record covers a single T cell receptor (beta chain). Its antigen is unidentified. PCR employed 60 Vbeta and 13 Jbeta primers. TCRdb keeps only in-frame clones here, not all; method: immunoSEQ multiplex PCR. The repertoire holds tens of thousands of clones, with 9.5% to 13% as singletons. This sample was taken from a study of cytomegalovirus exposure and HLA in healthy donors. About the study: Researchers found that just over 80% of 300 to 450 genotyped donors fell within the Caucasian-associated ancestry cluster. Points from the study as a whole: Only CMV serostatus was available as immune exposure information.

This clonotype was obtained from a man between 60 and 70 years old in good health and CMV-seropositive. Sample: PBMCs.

CDR3 coding DNA: TGCGCCAGCAGCTTGGAGGGGGTTGGAAACACCATATATTTT. Its translation is CASSLEGVGNTIYF. The V call is TRBV5-1, the J call TRBJ1-3; perhaps TRBD1 as D (6 bases). The CDR3 is 14 residues long. Trimming removed 0 bases at V and 3 bases at J, with 7 bases between. CDR1 and CDR2 from the germline V gene are SGHRS and YFSETQ.